This entry concerns a single TCR beta chain. This receptor's antigen is unknown. Base-call qualities are not available, and no considerably larger clone is one nucleotide away. From the cysteine through the phenylalanine, the CDR3 covers 16 amino acids. Here the CDR3 DNA is all that survives: 48 bases in frame from base 1. The germline V and J ends show losses of 1 base and 6 bases respectively, and no gene match explains 8 bases of the junction. In the germline V gene, CDR1 corresponds to SGHRS and CDR2 to YFSETQ. The immunoSEQ Assay, a bias-controlled multiplex PCR, was used to amplify TCRbeta CDR3 regions from genomic DNA. The authors' pipeline ran thus. The number of nucleated cells in each sample was estimated from the amplification of reference gene primers within the assay. To quantify the absolute abundance of each unique TCRbeta CDR3 rearrangement, sequence reads were collapsed and filtered. For each sample, productive Simpson clonality was calculated as the square root of Simpson's diversity index across productive rearrangements. The table comes from immuneACCESS by way of TCRdb, which keeps in-frame sequences with V and J called. Part of the clones is missing from these tables; in studies checked, under half for an unresolved V gene and the rest for unknown reasons. From that table come the V and J calls and clone size; the DNA was used to work out D and trimming. The sample table holds some 270,000 clones, of which around 88% were seen once. Approximately 6% of the sample rests with the top ten.

At one collaborating source in Seattle, patients were enrolled during active infection and were followed longitudinally through the course of disease. Collaborating institutions collected whole blood in K2EDTA tubes following their own protocols. Collaborator samples were shipped for TCRbeta analysis as frozen whole blood, isolated PBMCs, or DNA extracted from either sample type. This specimen belongs to a study of blood T cell repertoires in COVID-19 (dated by TCRdb to about 2020). Background for the entire study: Collaborator samples came from the United States, Italy and Spain and covered acute and convalescent phases of COVID-19. Deeply sampled blood TCRbeta repertoires from subjects exposed to, actively infected with, or recovered from COVID-19 were included in the dataset. The prospective study material was composed of cDNA or gDNA derived from T cells, B-cell-depleted T cells, or PBMCs. The samples were drawn from two sources: the first 160 participants of the ongoing ImmuneRACE study, and 1,000 to 1,500 subjects contributed by 6 global collaborators. HLA class I and class II types, where available, came from metadata supplied by the sample provider rather than from assay-based typing. The sample metadata nearly always contained a de-identified subject ID, COVID-19 status, age in years and sex. A freely available public database, intended as a resource for researchers studying the immune response to SARS-CoV-2, is where the repertoires were released.

What the authors observed across the whole study: The quantity of clinical and demographic metadata differed by source and by participant and was supplied without curation.

This chain joins TRBV5-1 to TRBJ2-1, with TRBD1 identical over 9 junction bases. This receptor was identified in a woman aged 80 or over with COVID-19, enrolled during active disease. Material: peripheral blood. The CDR3 region has the sequence CASSLPRTGVSNEQFF. The DNA is as follows: TGCGCCAGCAGCTTGCCCCGGACAGGGGTTAGCAATGAGCAGTTCTTC.